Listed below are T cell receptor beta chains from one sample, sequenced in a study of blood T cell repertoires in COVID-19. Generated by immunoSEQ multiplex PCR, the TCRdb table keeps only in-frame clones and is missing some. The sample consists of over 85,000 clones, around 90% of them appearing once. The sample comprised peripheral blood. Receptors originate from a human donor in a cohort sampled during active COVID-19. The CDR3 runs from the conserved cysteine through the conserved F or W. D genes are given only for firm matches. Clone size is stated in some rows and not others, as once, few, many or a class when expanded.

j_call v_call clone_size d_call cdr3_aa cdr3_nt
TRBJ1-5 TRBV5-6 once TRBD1 CASSFSDRGGQPQHF TGTGCCAGCAGCTTTTCGGACAGGGGAGGCCAGCCCCAGCATTTT
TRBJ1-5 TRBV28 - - CASSYLGSRGDQPQHF TGTGCCAGCAGTTACCTAGGGTCCCGGGGGGATCAGCCCCAGCATTTT
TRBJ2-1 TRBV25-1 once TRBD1 CASQWGQGREEQFF TGTGCCAGCCAATGGGGACAGGGTCGGGAGGAGCAGTTCTTC
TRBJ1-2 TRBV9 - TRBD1 CAILNGQGAIPYYGYTF TGTGCCATCCTAAACGGACAGGGGGCGATCCCCTACTATGGCTACACCTTC
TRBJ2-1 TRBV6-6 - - CASSYSRIYNEQFF TGTGCCAGCAGTTACAGTAGAATCTACAATGAGCAGTTCTTC
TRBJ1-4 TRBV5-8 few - CASSRQLNEKLFF TGTGCCAGCTCGAGGCAACTTAATGAAAAACTGTTTTTT
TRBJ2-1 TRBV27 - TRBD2 CASSPGLARYNEQFF TGTGCCAGCAGCCCGGGACTAGCGAGATACAATGAGCAGTTCTTC
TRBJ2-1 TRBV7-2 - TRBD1 CASSSGQAYNEQFF TGTGCCAGCAGCTCAGGACAGGCGTACAATGAGCAGTTCTTC
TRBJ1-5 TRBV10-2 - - CASSESRGKGTQHF TGCGCCAGCAGTGAGTCGAGAGGGAAAGGTACCCAGCATTTT
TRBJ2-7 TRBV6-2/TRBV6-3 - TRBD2 CASSSMRTSGSFEQYF TGTGCCAGCAGTTCCATGAGGACTAGCGGGAGCTTCGAGCAGTACTTC
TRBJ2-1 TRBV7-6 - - CASSRGGGSEQFF TGTGCCAGCAGCAGAGGTGGGGGGAGTGAGCAGTTCTTC
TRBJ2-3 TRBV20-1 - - CSARVDTQYF TGCAGTGCTCGGGTTGATACGCAGTATTTT
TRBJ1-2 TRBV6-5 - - CATTEGHANYGYTF TGTGCCACCACAGAGGGCCACGCTAACTATGGCTACACCTTC
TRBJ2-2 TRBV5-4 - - CASSPRGKNTGELFF TGTGCCAGCAGCCCCCGGGGGAAGAACACCGGGGAGCTGTTTTTT
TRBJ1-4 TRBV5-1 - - CASSLPDNEKLFF TGCGCCAGCAGCTTACCAGATAATGAAAAACTGTTTTTT
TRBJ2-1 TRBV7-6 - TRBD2 CASSSSGGPYNEQFF TGTGCCAGCAGCTCTAGCGGGGGGCCGTACAATGAGCAGTTCTTC
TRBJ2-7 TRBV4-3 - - CASSQGHPSRRSYEQYF TGCGCCAGCAGCCAAGGACACCCTTCACGAAGATCCTACGAGCAGTACTTC
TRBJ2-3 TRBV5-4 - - CASSWRGGSSTDTQYF TGTGCCAGCAGCTGGAGGGGGGGGTCTAGCACAGATACGCAGTATTTT
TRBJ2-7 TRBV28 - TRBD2 CASSRTSGSSEQYF TGTGCCAGCAGCCGGACTAGCGGGAGTTCCGAGCAGTACTTC
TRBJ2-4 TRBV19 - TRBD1 CASRDRGNIQYF TGTGCCAGTAGAGACAGGGGGAACATTCAGTACTTC
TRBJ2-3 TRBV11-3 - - CASSVQGYSTQYF TGTGCCAGCAGCGTCCAGGGTTACTCTACGCAGTATTTT
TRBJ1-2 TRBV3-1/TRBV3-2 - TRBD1 CASSPQTGERGYGYTF TGTGCCAGCAGCCCACAGACAGGGGAAAGAGGATATGGCTACACCTTC
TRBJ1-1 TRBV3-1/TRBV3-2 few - CASSQGSGAEAFF TGTGCCAGCAGCCAAGGTTCGGGGGCTGAAGCTTTCTTT
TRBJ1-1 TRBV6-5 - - CASMFAGAGTEAFF TGTGCCAGCATGTTCGCGGGGGCGGGCACTGAAGCTTTCTTT
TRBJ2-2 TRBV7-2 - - CASSLGLAGELFF TGTGCCAGCAGCTTAGGTCTAGCCGGGGAGCTGTTTTTT
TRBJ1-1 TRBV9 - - CASSVVGGGTEAFF TGTGCCAGCAGCGTAGTAGGGGGGGGCACTGAAGCTTTCTTT
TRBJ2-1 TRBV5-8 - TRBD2 CASSKLAGGLLNEQFF TGTGCCAGCAGCAAACTAGCGGGAGGGCTTTTGAATGAGCAGTTCTTC
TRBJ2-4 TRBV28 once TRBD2 CASSPGLAGALFTKNIQYF TGTGCCAGCAGTCCCGGACTAGCGGGAGCTCTGTTTACCAAAAACATTCAGTACTTC
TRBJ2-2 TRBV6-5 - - CASRARGSGELFF TGTGCCAGCAGGGCCCGGGGATCCGGGGAGCTGTTTTTT
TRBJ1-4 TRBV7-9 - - CASSLAEGNEKLFF TGTGCCAGCAGCTTAGCGGAGGGGAATGAAAAACTGTTTTTT
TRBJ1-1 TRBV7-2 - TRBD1 CASSPPRTGTTSFF TGTGCCAGCAGCCCGCCCCGGACAGGCACAACCTCTTTCTTT
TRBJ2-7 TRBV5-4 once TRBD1 CASSWAPGQGISYEQYF TGTGCCAGCAGCTGGGCCCCGGGACAGGGCATCTCCTACGAGCAGTACTTC
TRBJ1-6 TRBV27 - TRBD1 CASSLDRTGGLGKSPLHF TGTGCCAGCAGTTTAGATAGGACAGGGGGCTTAGGGAAATCACCCCTCCACTTT
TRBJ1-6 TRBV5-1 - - CASSPSGDRTEALHF TGCGCCAGCAGCCCCTCGGGGGATAGGACCGAGGCCCTCCACTTT
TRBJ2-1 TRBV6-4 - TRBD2 CASSRLAGGGSYNEQFF TGTGCCAGCAGTAGGCTAGCGGGAGGAGGATCCTACAATGAGCAGTTCTTC
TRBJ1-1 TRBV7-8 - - CASSLERGLSTEAFF TGTGCCAGCAGCTTAGAGCGGGGGTTAAGCACTGAAGCTTTCTTT
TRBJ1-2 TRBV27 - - CASRSVSGYTF TGTGCCAGCCGTTCGGTGAGTGGCTACACCTTC
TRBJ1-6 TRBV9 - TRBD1 CASSGQGQDNSPLHF TGTGCCAGCAGCGGACAGGGACAAGATAATTCACCCCTCCACTTT
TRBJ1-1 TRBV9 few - CASSGSKDTEAFF TGTGCCAGCAGCGGTAGCAAGGACACTGAAGCTTTCTTT
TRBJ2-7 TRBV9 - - CASSVGNAGSYEQYF TGTGCCAGCAGCGTAGGTAATGCCGGCTCCTACGAGCAGTACTTC
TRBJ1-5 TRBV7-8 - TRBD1 CASSFGGTGTNQPQHF TGTGCCAGCAGCTTTGGCGGGACAGGCACCAATCAGCCCCAGCATTTT
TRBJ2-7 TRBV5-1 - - CASSLEGGTYEQYF TGCGCCAGCAGCTTGGAAGGGGGTACCTACGAGCAGTACTTC
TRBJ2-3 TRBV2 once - CASSSGPIGTDTQYF TGTGCCAGCAGTTCTGGGCCCATTGGCACAGATACGCAGTATTTT
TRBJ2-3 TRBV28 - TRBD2 CASSPRGLAGSKSFSPDTQYF TGTGCCAGCAGTCCCCGGGGACTAGCGGGATCAAAATCCTTTTCGCCAGATACGCAGTATTTT
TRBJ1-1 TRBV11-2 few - CASSVARNTEAFF TGTGCCAGCAGCGTCGCCAGGAACACTGAAGCTTTCTTT
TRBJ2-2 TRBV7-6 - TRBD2 CASSPRTSGDTGELFF TGTGCCAGCAGCCCCCGGACTAGCGGGGACACCGGGGAGCTGTTTTTT
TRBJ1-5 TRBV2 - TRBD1 CASNRDRGGNQPQHF TGTGCCAGCAATAGGGACAGGGGCGGCAATCAGCCCCAGCATTTT
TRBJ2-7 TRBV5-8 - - CASSLGPGVFSYEQYF TGTGCCAGCAGCTTGGGTCCAGGGGTATTTTCGTACGAGCAGTACTTC